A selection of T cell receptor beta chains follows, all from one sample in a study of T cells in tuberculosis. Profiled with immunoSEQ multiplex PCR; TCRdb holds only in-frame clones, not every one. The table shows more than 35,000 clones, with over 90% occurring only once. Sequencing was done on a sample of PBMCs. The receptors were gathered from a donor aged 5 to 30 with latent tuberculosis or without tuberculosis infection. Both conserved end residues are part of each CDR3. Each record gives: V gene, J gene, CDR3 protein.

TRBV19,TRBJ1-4,CASTLMGQTNEKLFF
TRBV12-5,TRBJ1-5,CASGSEQGLGQPQHF
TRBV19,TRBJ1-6,CASSIGTDNSPLHF
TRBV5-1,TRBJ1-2,CASSPDSVNYGYTF
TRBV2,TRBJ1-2,CASSEMGGIEGYTF
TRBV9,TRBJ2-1,CASSRGQGTYNEQFF
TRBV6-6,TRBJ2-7,CASSPGGAYSYEQYF
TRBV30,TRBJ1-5,CASSTGSNQPQHF
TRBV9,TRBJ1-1,CASSYYTPNTEAFF
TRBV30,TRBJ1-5,CAWSVLNQPQHF
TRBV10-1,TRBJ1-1,CASSERRGTEAFF
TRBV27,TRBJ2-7,CASSFSSGTRGYEQYF
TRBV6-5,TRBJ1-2,CASSYQVGMRFGYTF
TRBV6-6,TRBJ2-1,CASSWGGSPGEQFF
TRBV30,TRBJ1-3,CAWSRGAGNTIYF
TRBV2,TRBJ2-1,CASKGGQYNEQFF
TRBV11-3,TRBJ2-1,CASSPRDRAYNEQFF
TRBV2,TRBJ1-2,CASSTGTGDRNGYTF
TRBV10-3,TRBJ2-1,CAIKSGRGIYNEQFF
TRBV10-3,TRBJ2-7,CAISESTGPNYYEQYF
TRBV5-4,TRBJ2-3,CASSFSLSGGAPDTQYF
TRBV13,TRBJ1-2,CASSLTGVHGYTF
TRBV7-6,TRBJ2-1,CASSLGGQGEQFF
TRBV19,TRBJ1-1,CASSHPGRGNTEAFF
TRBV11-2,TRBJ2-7,CASSSSYYEQYF
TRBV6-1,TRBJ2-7,CASRLGTRGWYEQYF
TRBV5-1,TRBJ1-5,CASSLSPGQGNQPQHF